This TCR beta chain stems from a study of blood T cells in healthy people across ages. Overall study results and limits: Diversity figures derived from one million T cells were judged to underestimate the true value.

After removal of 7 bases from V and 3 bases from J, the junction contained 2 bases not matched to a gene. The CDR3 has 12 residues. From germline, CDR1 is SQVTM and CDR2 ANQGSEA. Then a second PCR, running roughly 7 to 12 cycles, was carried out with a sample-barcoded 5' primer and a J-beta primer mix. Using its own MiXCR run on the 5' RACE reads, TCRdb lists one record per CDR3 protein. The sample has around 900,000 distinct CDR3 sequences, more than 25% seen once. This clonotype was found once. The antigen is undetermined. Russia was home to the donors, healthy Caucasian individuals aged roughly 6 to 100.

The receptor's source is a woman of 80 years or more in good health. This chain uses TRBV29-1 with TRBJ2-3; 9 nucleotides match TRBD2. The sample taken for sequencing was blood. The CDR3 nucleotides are TGCAGCGGACTAGCGGCGACAGATACGCAGTATTTT. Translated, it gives CSGLAATDTQYF.